A selection of T cell receptor beta chains follows, all from one sample in a study of blood T cell repertoires in COVID-19. Using immunoSEQ multiplex PCR, the repertoire was profiled, and TCRdb retains in-frame clones only, with some absent. The sample has approximately 150,000 clones; about four fifths are singletons. What was sequenced was peripheral blood. These receptors all stem from a human donor in a cohort sampled during active COVID-19. CDR3s include the opening cysteine and the closing phenylalanine or tryptophan. D genes are given only for firm matches. Only part of the rows carry a size: once, few, many, or a class if the clone is expanded.

>.|TRBV21-1|TRBJ1-6|.
CASSLRQGPLLSSPLHF
TGTGCCAGCAGCCTACGACAGGGGCCCCTCTTGTCTTCACCCCTCCACTTT
>TRBD2|TRBV7-2|TRBJ2-7|.
CASSLGGTSGSYEQYF
TGTGCCAGCAGCTTAGGAGGGACTAGCGGGAGCTACGAGCAGTACTTC
>TRBD1|TRBV19|TRBJ1-5|.
CASSIEDRGNQPQHF
TGTGCCAGTAGTATCGAAGACAGGGGTAATCAGCCCCAGCATTTT
>TRBD2|TRBV27|TRBJ2-7|.
CASRLGASGRATYEQYF
TGTGCCAGCAGACTTGGGGCTAGCGGGAGGGCCACCTACGAGCAGTACTTC
>TRBD2|TRBV14|TRBJ2-1|.
CASSPGLAWNEQFF
TGTGCCAGCAGCCCGGGACTAGCGTGGAATGAGCAGTTCTTC
>TRBD1|TRBV4-2|TRBJ1-3|few
CASSHRQGPGNTIYF
TGTGCCAGCAGCCATCGACAGGGGCCTGGAAACACCATATATTTT
>.|TRBV6-1|TRBJ2-7|.
CASSDLGINPSLYEQYF
TGTGCCAGCAGTGATCTCGGGATCAACCCATCCCTATACGAGCAGTACTTC
>TRBD2|TRBV5-1|TRBJ2-1|few
CASSPRGLAIDEQFF
TGCGCCAGCAGCCCCAGGGGACTAGCTATCGATGAGCAGTTCTTC
>TRBD1|TRBV7-2|TRBJ1-5|.
CASSLLQGSLHQPQHF
TGTGCCAGCAGCTTACTACAGGGGTCTCTTCATCAGCCCCAGCATTTT
>TRBD1|TRBV11-2|TRBJ2-7|.
CASSPGGTGPAEQYF
TGTGCCAGCAGCCCCGGGGGGACAGGGCCTGCCGAGCAGTACTTC
>TRBD1|TRBV6-6|TRBJ1-2|.
CASSYQGQGAVYGYTF
TGTGCCAGCAGTTACCAAGGGCAGGGGGCAGTTTATGGCTACACCTTC
>.|TRBV7-2|TRBJ1-5|few
CASSPRGGSNQPQHF
TGTGCCAGCAGCCCCCGGGGGGGTAGCAATCAGCCCCAGCATTTT
>TRBD1|TRBV5-1|TRBJ2-5|.
CASNRQGAETQYF
TGCGCCAGCAACAGACAGGGGGCAGAGACCCAGTACTTC
>TRBD1|TRBV18|TRBJ2-6|.
CASSHRGRTLRANVLTF
TGTGCCAGCTCGCACAGGGGCCGAACTCTTCGGGCCAACGTCCTGACTTTC
>TRBD2|TRBV27|TRBJ2-7|.
CASSSPQGLDYEQYF
TGTGCCAGCAGTTCCCCCCAGGGACTAGACTACGAGCAGTACTTC
>.|TRBV5-1|TRBJ1-1|.
CASSLEGGSMNTEAFF
TGCGCCAGCAGCTTGGAAGGCGGAAGTATGAACACTGAAGCTTTCTTT
>TRBD2|TRBV28|TRBJ2-7|.
CASSLTGSGAYEQYF
TGTGCCAGCAGTTTAACGGGAAGCGGGGCCTACGAGCAGTACTTC
>.|TRBV6-6|TRBJ2-2|.
CASLPTANTGELFF
TGTGCCAGCCTTCCCACGGCGAACACCGGGGAGCTGTTTTTT
>.|TRBV19|TRBJ1-3|.
CASSIGQGSSGNTIYF
TGTGCCAGTAGTATAGGGCAGGGGTCATCTGGAAACACCATATATTTT
>TRBD2|TRBV27|TRBJ2-7|.
CASSLASGRAYEQYF
TGTGCCAGCAGTTTAGCTAGCGGGAGGGCCTACGAGCAGTACTTC
>.|TRBV4-2|TRBJ1-3|.
CASSQGRSGNTIYF
TGTGCCAGCAGCCAGGGGAGGTCTGGAAACACCATATATTTT
>.|TRBV28|TRBJ2-7|.
CASKRYYEGNYEQYF
TGTGCCAGCAAAAGGTATTATGAGGGAAACTACGAGCAGTACTTC
>.|TRBV6-5|TRBJ1-5|few
CASSRGEGQPQHF
TGTGCCAGCAGCCGGGGGGAGGGTCAGCCCCAGCATTTT
>TRBD2|TRBV7-2|TRBJ2-3|.
CASSPAGERRYTQYF
TGTGCCAGCAGCCCTGCGGGGGAACGGAGATATACGCAGTATTTT
>.|TRBV13|TRBJ2-1|few
CASSSGRSRTNEQFF
TGTGCCAGCAGCTCCGGGCGGAGCCGGACAAATGAGCAGTTCTTC
>.|TRBV6-5|TRBJ1-1|.
CASRPVQGSTEAFF
TGTGCCAGCAGACCCGTACAGGGCTCCACTGAAGCTTTCTTT
>.|TRBV6-1|TRBJ1-6|.
CASSEGSSYNSPLHF
TGTGCCAGCAGTGAGGGGAGCTCCTATAATTCACCCCTCCACTTT
>.|TRBV2|TRBJ2-7|.
CASAGGGYEQYF
TGTGCCAGCGCAGGGGGAGGCTACGAGCAGTACTTC
>TRBD2|TRBV10-3|TRBJ2-7|.
CAISGSSGEYEQYF
TGTGCCATCAGTGGTTCTAGCGGGGAATACGAGCAGTACTTC
>.|TRBV7-9|TRBJ2-7|.
CASTPWGQGPYEQYF
TGTGCCAGCACTCCTTGGGGCCAGGGTCCGTACGAGCAGTACTTC
>.|TRBV28|TRBJ2-1|.
CASSLLAVYNEQFF
TGTGCCAGCAGTTTACTGGCTGTTTACAATGAGCAGTTCTTC
>.|TRBV6-5|TRBJ2-1|.
CASSYLSGTYNEQFF
TGTGCCAGCAGTTACCTTAGCGGAACCTACAATGAGCAGTTCTTC